The 3 T cell receptor beta chains in this list originate from one sample, sequenced in a study of OX40 agonist ivuxolimab in advanced cancers. Assay used: immunoSEQ multiplex PCR; TCRdb lists only in-frame clones, some missing. The table has about 98,000 clones, 87% seen once; the top ten hold roughly 0.52%. The sequenced sample was CD4+ or CD8+ T cells sorted from blood, obtained in a trial of the OX40 agonist ivuxolimab. These receptors originate from an adult with an advanced solid tumor such as melanoma, head and neck, liver or kidney cancer.

The DNA for the CDR3 is TGTGCCAGTAGTCCGCCTACAGGGGCTGGTACTGAAGCTTTCTTT. It translates to CASSPPTGAGTEAFF. The chain recombines TRBV19 with TRBJ1-1, with TRBD1 identical over 7 bases. The V segment lost 5 bases and the J segment 5 bases; nucleotides outside the gene matches: 11. Per germline, CDR1 LNHDA and CDR2 SQIVND (reference sequence). The CDR3 runs to 15 residues.

This rearrangement joins TRBV7-3 to TRBJ2-1; D is unresolved. Trimming shortened V by 5 bases and J by 5 bases, and 16 bases separated the two germline ends. Looked up from germline, CDR1 is SGHTA and CDR2 is FQGTGA. The length of the CDR3 is 15 residues. CDR3 nucleotide sequence: TGTGCCAGCAGCCCTTACCCGGCTAGAGACAATGAGCAGTTCTTC. Protein product: CASSPYPARDNEQFF. Full variable domain (rest looked up from reference TRBV7-3 and TRBJ2-1): GAGVSQTPSNKVTEKGKYVELRCDPISGHTALYWYRQSLGQGPEFLIYFQGTGAADDSGLPNDRFFAVRPEGSVSTLKIQRTERGDSAVYLCASSPYPARDNEQFFGPGTRLTVL.

The CDR3 DNA sequence: TGTGCCAGCAGCGTAGGACAGGCAGGCACTGAAGCTTTCTTT. It encodes CASSVGQAGTEAFF. This chain connects TRBV9 to TRBJ1-1, with D possibly being TRBD1 (6 bases). Trimming stripped 0 bases from V and 4 bases from J, with 10 bases between. Per germline, CDR1 SGDLS and CDR2 YYNGEE. CDR3 length: 14 residues.